What follows describes a single T cell receptor (beta chain). Extracted from the samples, RNA was reverse transcribed into cDNA to serve as the sequencing template. Clones were read by immunoSEQ multiplex PCR, and TCRdb kept only the in-frame ones, dropping some. The repertoire holds under 200,000 clones, with about three fifths as singletons. The sample is drawn from a study of CD8+ T cells in alopecia areata. From germline, CDR1 is MNHEY and CDR2 SMNVEV (reference sequence). Trimming pared 2 bases from V and 2 bases from J, leaving 9 bases between. The CDR3 runs to 14 residues. Treatment given: oral pan-JAK inhibitor, 5-10 mg twice daily.

The V gene is TRBV27, the J gene TRBJ2-5; D may be TRBD1 or TRBD2 (5 bases each). This material consisted of CD4+ T cells sorted from blood, taken at week 4, from a patient treated with tofacitinib. The clonotype was recovered from a human donor with alopecia areata. Here the CDR3 DNA reads TGTGCCAGCAGTTTAGGGGACCCACAAGAGACCCAGTACTTC. The encoded protein is CASSLGDPQETQYF.